These 14 T cell receptor beta chains came from one sample sequenced in a study of cytomegalovirus exposure and HLA in healthy donors. Vbeta (60) and Jbeta (13) primers were used in the PCR. Assay: immunoSEQ multiplex PCR; the TCRdb copy retains only in-frame clones and omits some. The table lists around 190,000 clones, about nine tenths of them singletons. What was sequenced was PBMCs. The origin of the receptors is a boy aged 2 to 10 in good health and CMV-seronegative.

The chain has TRBV28 and TRBJ2-7; D might be TRBD1 (5 bases). Germline V gene data show CDR1 as MDHEN and CDR2 as SYDVKM. The CDR3 spans 14 residues. V was clipped by 7 bases and J by 2 bases, with 15 bases between them. CDR3 sequence: CASTRQGLTYEQYF. DNA for the CDR3: TGTGCCAGCACGAGGCAGGGATTAACCTACGAGCAGTACTTC.

The rearrangement joins TRBV27 to TRBJ1-6; D is uncertain. The CDR3 runs to 15 residues. V lost 4 bases and J 5 bases, leaving 12 bases between the germline ends. CDR1 and CDR2 from the germline V gene are MNHEY and SMNVEV (reference sequence). The CDR3 spells CASSSIGGNNSPLHF. CDR3 DNA sequence: TGTGCCAGCAGTTCCATAGGCGGGAATAATTCACCCCTCCACTTT.

This chain links TRBV29-1 with TRBJ2-1; no clear D gene. Germline CDR1 is SQVTM and CDR2 is ANQGSEA. The CDR3 has 15 residues. The V end was cut by 5 bases, the J end by 4 bases, with 18 bases between. This chain's CDR3 is CSVPSSEVMYNEQFF. The CDR3 nucleotides are TGCAGCGTTCCTTCTAGTGAGGTTATGTACAATGAGCAGTTCTTC.

V and J are TRBV4-3 and TRBJ1-4, with D unresolved. V lost 1 base and J lost 6, with 9 bases in between. The CDR3 extends over 14 amino acids. Germline values: CDR1 LGHNA, CDR2 YSLEER. For the CDR3, the DNA is TGCGCCAGCAGCCAAGCTACCGGGGATGAAAAACTGTTTTTT. Encoded protein: CASSQATGDEKLFF.

The chain links TRBV27 to TRBJ2-7; 7 positions agree with TRBD1. In germline, CDR1 is MNHEY, CDR2 SMNVEV (reference sequence). The CDR3 spans 13 residues. J gave up 6 bases and V 5 bases, and 7 bases lay outside the gene matches. CDR3 sequence: CASSQTGTREQYF. The DNA for the CDR3 is TGTGCCAGCAGTCAGACAGGGACGCGCGAGCAGTACTTC.

The J gene is TRBJ2-1, the V gene TRBV4-1, with D tentatively TRBD2 (5 bases). The germline CDR1 and CDR2 sequences are MGHRA and YSYEKL. V gave up 1 base and J gave up 12 bases, with 10 bases separating them. The CDR3 is 12 residues long. CDR3 nucleotides: TGCGCCAGCAGCCAAGTGGTAGGACTGCAGTTCTTC. Protein product: CASSQVVGLQFF.

V and J are TRBV28 and TRBJ2-7; perhaps TRBD1 as D (6 bases). The length of the CDR3 is 14 residues. Looked up from germline, CDR1 is MDHEN and CDR2 is SYDVKM. V shed 5 bases and J shed 4 bases, with 15 bases lying between them. The CDR3: CASSNRDGTYEQYF. The DNA of the CDR3 is TGTGCCAGCAGTAACAGGGACGGTACATACGAGCAGTACTTC.

This chain joins TRBV6-1 and TRBJ2-1, with D possibly being TRBD2 (6 bases). Germline V gives CDR1 MNHNS, CDR2 SASEGT. The germline V and J ends were trimmed by 7 bases and 2 bases, with 9 bases remaining between them. The CDR3 extends over 13 amino acids. The CDR3 protein is CASKRGTYNEQFF. The DNA for the CDR3 is TGTGCCAGCAAACGCGGGACCTACAATGAGCAGTTCTTC.

The chain employs TRBV2 and TRBJ2-1; 11 bases fit TRBD2. Germline values: CDR1 SNHLY, CDR2 FYNNEI. V trimming: 9 bases; J trimming: 8 bases; junction bases outside the gene matches: 6. There are 13 residues in the CDR3. CDR3 amino acids: CARGTSGNYEQFF. For the CDR3, the DNA is TGTGCCAGAGGGACTAGCGGTAACTATGAGCAGTTCTTC.

The rearrangement joins TRBV2 to TRBJ2-2; 8 bases agree with TRBD1. J lost 6 bases, V lost 5 bases, and 11 bases had no gene match. CDR3 length: 16 residues. Germline V gene sequence: CDR1 SNHLY, CDR2 FYNNEI. The CDR3: CASSLTGGPISGELFF. CDR3 coding DNA: TGTGCCAGCAGTTTAACAGGGGGGCCTATCTCCGGGGAGCTGTTTTTT.

This sequence joins TRBV27 and TRBJ1-2, with 8 bases matching TRBD1. J was trimmed by 1 base and V by 0 bases; bases with no gene match: 7. The germline V gene encodes CDR1 MNHEY and CDR2 SMNVEV (reference sequence). The CDR3 has 17 amino acids. Here the CDR3 DNA reads TGTGCCAGCAGTTTATCAGGGGCAGGGGGCATTAACTATGGCTACACCTTC. It is translated as CASSLSGAGGINYGYTF.

This chain connects TRBV2 to TRBJ1-2; 9 nucleotides align to TRBD1. CDR1 and CDR2 from the germline V gene are SNHLY and FYNNEI. The CDR3 totals 12 residues. The V gene end was trimmed by 6 bases and the J gene end by 4 bases; junction bases not matched to a gene: 0. The CDR3: CASRGQGYGYTF. CDR3 nucleotides: TGTGCCAGCAGGGGACAGGGCTATGGCTACACCTTC.

This clone came up a few times. The gene calls are TRBV28 and TRBJ1-4, with D unresolved. The CDR3 sequence is 11 residues long. Trimming pared 7 bases from V and 5 bases from J, leaving 5 bases between. Per germline, CDR1 MDHEN and CDR2 SYDVKM. The CDR3 nucleotides read TGTGCCAGCATCGAGAATGAAAAACTGTTTTTT. Translating gives CASIENEKLFF. Filled out from reference TRBV28 and TRBJ1-4, the complete variable domain reads DVKVTQSSRYLVKRTGEKVFLECVQDMDHENMFWYRQDPGLGLRLIYFSYDVKMKEKGDIPEGYSVSREKKERFSLILESASTNQTSMYLCASIENEKLFFGSGTQLSVL.

V gene TRBV5-1 combines with J gene TRBJ1-3; no clear D. The length of the CDR3 is 14 residues. V was pared by 4 bases and J by 4 bases, with 12 bases between. Germline V lookup: CDR1 SGHRS, CDR2 YFSETQ. The CDR3 loop is CASSPALRGNTIYF. DNA for the CDR3: TGCGCCAGCAGCCCTGCCCTAAGAGGAAACACCATATATTTT.